This entry concerns a single T cell receptor beta chain. Its specificity is unknown. The repertoire was sequenced with immunoSEQ multiplex PCR; TCRdb's copy has only in-frame clones and lacks some. The sample yields about 130,000 clones, 79% seen once. This sample was taken from a study of cytotoxic CD8 clonotypes in ibrutinib-treated CLL. Overall study: Specimens for response were gathered following a median approximately 12 months of therapy, spanning 6 to 36. Points from the study as a whole: Few clonotypes were public, and these shrank or held steady under treatment. Clonality increased at ibrutinib response, then returned toward baseline at progression.

This CDR3 has 15 residues. The V and J ends lost 0 bases and 7 bases respectively, with 14 bases between them. Germline V gene sequence: CDR1 SGHDT, CDR2 YYEEEE. The V call is TRBV5-6, the J call TRBJ1-5, with TRBD1 as a possible D gene (5 bases). The TCR comes from a human donor with chronic lymphocytic leukemia. The sequenced sample was PBMCs, obtained after 12 months of ibrutinib treatment. The DNA for the CDR3 is TGTGCCAGCAGCTTGGGTTGGGGGGACGAGCAGCCCCAGCATTTT. Its translation: CASSLGWGDEQPQHF.